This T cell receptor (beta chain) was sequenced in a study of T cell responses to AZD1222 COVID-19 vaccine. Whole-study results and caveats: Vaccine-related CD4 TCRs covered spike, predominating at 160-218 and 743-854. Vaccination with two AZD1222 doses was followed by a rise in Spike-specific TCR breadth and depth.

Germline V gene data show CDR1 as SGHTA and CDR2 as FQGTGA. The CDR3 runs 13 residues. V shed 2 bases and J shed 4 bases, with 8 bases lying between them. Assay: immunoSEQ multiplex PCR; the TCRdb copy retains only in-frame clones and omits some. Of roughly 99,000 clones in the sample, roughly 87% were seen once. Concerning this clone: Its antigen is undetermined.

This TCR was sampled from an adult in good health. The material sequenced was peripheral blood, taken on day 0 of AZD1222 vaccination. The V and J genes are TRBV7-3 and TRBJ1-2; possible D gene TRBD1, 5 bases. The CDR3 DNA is TGTGCCAGCAGCTTAGGGCAGGGCTATGGCTACACCTTC. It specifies CASSLGQGYGYTF.